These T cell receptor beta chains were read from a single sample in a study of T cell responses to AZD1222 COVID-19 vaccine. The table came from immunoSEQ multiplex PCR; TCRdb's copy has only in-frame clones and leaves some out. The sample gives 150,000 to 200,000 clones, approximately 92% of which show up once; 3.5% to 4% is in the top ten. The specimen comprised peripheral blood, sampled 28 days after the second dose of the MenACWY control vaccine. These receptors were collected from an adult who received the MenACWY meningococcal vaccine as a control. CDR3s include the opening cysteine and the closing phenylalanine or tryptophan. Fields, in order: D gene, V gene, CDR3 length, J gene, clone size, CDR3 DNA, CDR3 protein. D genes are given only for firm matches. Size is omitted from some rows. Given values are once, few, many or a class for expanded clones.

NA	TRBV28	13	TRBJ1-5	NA	TGTGCCAGCAGTTTAGGGGAGCCCCAGCCCCAGCATTTT	CASSLGEPQPQHF
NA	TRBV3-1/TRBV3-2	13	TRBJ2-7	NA	TGTGCCAGCAGCCAAGTTGGAAGATACGAGCAGTACTTC	CASSQVGRYEQYF
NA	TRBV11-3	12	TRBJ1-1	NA	TGTGCCAGCAGGTCCCCGGGGACTGAAGCTTTCTTT	CASRSPGTEAFF
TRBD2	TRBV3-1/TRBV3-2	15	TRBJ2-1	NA	TGTGCCAGCAGCCAAGCAGGTCTAGCGGGGAATGAGCAGTTCTTC	CASSQAGLAGNEQFF
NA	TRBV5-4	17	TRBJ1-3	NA	TGTGCCAGCAGCTTGGTGAGGTTGAGGGTCTCTGGAAACACCATATATTTT	CASSLVRLRVSGNTIYF
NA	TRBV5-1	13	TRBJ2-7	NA	TGCGCCAGCAGCTTGGGGCAGGTCGGCGAGCAGTACTTC	CASSLGQVGEQYF
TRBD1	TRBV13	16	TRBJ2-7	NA	TGTGCCAGCAGCTCATGGACAGGGAAAGGCCCCTACGAGCAGTACTTC	CASSSWTGKGPYEQYF
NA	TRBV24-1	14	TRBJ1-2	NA	TGTGCCACCAGTGATCCCCTTTCAGAACGCGGCTACACCTTC	CATSDPLSERGYTF
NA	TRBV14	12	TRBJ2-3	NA	TGTGCCAGCAGCCAGGTGACAGATACGCAGTATTTT	CASSQVTDTQYF
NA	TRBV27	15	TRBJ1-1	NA	TGTGCCAGCAGTTTATCGCGGAGGGGTGATACTGAAGCTTTCTTT	CASSLSRRGDTEAFF
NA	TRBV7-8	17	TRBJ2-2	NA	TGTGCCAGCAGCTTGATACGGACCACTGCGAACACCGGGGAGCTGTTTTTT	CASSLIRTTANTGELFF
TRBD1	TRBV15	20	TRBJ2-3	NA	TGTGCCACCAGCAGTACTACCGGGACAGGGATACCAGGGAGCACAGATACGCAGTATTTT	CATSSTTGTGIPGSTDTQYF
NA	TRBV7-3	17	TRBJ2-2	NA	TGTGCCAGCAGCTTAGACGGAATTCATAGGGACACCGGGGAGCTGTTTTTT	CASSLDGIHRDTGELFF
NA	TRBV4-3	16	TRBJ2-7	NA	TGCGCCAGCAGCCAAGACGTGGGGGACGCGTACTACGAGCAGTACTTC	CASSQDVGDAYYEQYF
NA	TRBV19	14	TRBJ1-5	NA	TGTGCCAGTAGTTTAAGTGACGGGCGGCAGCCCCAGCATTTT	CASSLSDGRQPQHF
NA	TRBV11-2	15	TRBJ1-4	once	TGTGCCAGCAGCTTAGACAGGGGTCCTAATGAAAAACTGTTTTTT	CASSLDRGPNEKLFF
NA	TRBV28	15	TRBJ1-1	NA	TGTGCCAGCACCCTTCGGGGCAGGGGGAACACTGAAGCTTTCTTT	CASTLRGRGNTEAFF
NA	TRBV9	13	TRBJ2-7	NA	TGTGCCAGCAGCGTAGGACAGGATCGGGAGCAGTACTTC	CASSVGQDREQYF
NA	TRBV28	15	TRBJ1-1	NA	TGTGCCAGCAGATTACCCCTTTCAGTGAACACTGAAGCTTTCTTT	CASRLPLSVNTEAFF
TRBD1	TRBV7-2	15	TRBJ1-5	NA	TGTGCCAGCAGCATGGGACAGGGCCGGTATCAGCCCCAGCATTTT	CASSMGQGRYQPQHF
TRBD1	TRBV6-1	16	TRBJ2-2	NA	TGTGCCAGCAGTGCCCGACAGGGTACGAACACCGGGGAGCTGTTTTTT	CASSARQGTNTGELFF
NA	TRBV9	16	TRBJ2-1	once	TGTGCCAGCAGCGTAGTAGGCTCAGGACGGAACAATGAGCAGTTCTTC	CASSVVGSGRNNEQFF
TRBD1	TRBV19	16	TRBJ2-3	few	TGTGCCAGTAGTATGATCCAGGGGGCTTCGGCAGATACGCAGTATTTT	CASSMIQGASADTQYF